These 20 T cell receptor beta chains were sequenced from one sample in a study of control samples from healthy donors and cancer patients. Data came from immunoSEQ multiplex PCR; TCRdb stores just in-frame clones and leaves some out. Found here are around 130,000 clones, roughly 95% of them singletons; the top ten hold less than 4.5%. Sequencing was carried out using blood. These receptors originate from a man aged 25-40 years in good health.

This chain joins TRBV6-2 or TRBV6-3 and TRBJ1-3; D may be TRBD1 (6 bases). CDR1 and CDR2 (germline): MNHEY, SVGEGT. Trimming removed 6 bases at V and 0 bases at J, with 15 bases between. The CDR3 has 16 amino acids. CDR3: CASSRNRDRSGNTIYF. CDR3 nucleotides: TGTGCCAGCAGCCGTAACAGGGACCGCTCTGGAAACACCATATATTTT.

The CDR3 nucleotides read TGTGCCAGCAGCCCGGACCCCTACGAGCAGTACTTC. Protein: CASSPDPYEQYF. The chain couples TRBV28 to TRBJ2-7; D gene uncertain. Germline V gene lookup returns CDR1 MDHEN and CDR2 SYDVKM. The CDR3 is made up of 12 amino acids. Trimming stripped 6 bases from V and 2 bases from J, with 8 bases between. The variable domain in full, completed from reference TRBV28 and TRBJ2-7, reads DVKVTQSSRYLVKRTGEKVFLECVQDMDHENMFWYRQDPGLGLRLIYFSYDVKMKEKGDIPEGYSVSREKKERFSLILESASTNQTSMYLCASSPDPYEQYFGPGTRLTVT.

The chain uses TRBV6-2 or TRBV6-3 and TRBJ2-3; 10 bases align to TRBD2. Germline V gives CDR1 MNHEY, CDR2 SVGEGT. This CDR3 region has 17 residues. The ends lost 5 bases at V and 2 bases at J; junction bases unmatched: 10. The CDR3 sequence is CASSLSSSGGYTDTQYF. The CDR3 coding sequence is TGTGCCAGCAGTCTTTCTTCTAGCGGGGGTTACACAGATACGCAGTATTTT.

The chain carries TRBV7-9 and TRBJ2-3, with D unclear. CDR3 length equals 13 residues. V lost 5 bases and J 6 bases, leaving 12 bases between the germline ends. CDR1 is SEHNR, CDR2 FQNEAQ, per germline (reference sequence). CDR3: CASSLTAADTQYF. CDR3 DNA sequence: TGTGCCAGCAGCCTCACCGCCGCGGATACGCAGTATTTT.

The CDR3 loop reads CASSRGPNYGYTF. CDR3 bases: TGTGCCAGCAGCAGGGGACCCAACTATGGCTACACCTTC. The chain combines TRBV13 with TRBJ1-2, with TRBD1 as a possible D gene (5 bases). This CDR3 has 13 residues. Between the trimmed V and J ends, which lost 5 bases and 2 bases, there was a span of 9 bases. Germline lookup yields CDR1 PRHDT and CDR2 FYEKMQ (reference sequence).

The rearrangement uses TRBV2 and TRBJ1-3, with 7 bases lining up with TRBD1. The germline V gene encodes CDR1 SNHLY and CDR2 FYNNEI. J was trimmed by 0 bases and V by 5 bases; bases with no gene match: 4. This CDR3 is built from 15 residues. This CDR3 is CASSWDRNSGNTIYF. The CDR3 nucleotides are TGTGCCAGCAGTTGGGACAGAAACTCTGGAAACACCATATATTTT.

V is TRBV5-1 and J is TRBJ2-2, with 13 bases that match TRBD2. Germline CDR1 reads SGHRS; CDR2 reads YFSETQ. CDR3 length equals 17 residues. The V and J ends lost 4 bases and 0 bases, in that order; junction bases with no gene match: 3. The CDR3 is CASSGTSGGANTGELFF. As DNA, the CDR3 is TGCGCCAGCAGCGGAACTAGCGGGGGGGCGAACACCGGGGAGCTGTTTTTT.

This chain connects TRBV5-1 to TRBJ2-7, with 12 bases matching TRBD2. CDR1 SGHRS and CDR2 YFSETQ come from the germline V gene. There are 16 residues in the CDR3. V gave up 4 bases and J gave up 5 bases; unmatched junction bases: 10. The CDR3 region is CASSPFASGGAHEQYF. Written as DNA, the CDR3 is TGCGCCAGCAGCCCTTTCGCTAGCGGGGGGGCCCACGAGCAGTACTTC.

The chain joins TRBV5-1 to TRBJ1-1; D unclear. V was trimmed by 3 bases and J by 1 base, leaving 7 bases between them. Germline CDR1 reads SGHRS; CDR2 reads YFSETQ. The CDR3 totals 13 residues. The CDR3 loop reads CASSSSGNTEAFF. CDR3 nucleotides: TGCGCCAGCAGCTCGAGTGGGAACACTGAAGCTTTCTTT.

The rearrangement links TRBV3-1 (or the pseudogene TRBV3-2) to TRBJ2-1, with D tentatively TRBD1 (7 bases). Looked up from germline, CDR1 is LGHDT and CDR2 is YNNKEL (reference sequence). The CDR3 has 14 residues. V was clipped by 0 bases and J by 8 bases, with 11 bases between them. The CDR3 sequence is CASSQDLRGDEQFF. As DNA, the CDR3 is TGTGCCAGCAGCCAAGATCTCAGGGGGGATGAGCAGTTCTTC.

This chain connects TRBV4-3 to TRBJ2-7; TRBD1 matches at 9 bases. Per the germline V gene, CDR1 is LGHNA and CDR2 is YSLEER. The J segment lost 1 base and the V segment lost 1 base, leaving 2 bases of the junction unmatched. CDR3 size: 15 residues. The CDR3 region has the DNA TGCGCCAGCAGCCAAGGACAGGGGGAATCCTACGAGCAGTACTTC. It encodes CASSQGQGESYEQYF.

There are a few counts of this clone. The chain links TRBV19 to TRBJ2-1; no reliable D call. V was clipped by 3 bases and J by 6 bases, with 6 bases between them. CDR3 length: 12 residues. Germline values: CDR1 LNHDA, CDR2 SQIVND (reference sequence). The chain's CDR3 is CASSIWGNEQFF. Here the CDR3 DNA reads TGTGCCAGTAGTATTTGGGGCAATGAGCAGTTCTTC.

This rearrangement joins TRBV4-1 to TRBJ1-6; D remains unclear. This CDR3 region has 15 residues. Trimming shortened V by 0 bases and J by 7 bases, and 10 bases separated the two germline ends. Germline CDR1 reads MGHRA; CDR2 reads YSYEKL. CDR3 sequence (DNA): TGCGCCAGCAGCCAAGAGTGGACGAGGAATTCACCCCTCCACTTT. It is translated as CASSQEWTRNSPLHF.

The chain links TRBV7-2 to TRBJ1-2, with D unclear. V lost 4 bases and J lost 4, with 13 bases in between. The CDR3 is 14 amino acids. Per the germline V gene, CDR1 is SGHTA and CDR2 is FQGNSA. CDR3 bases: TGTGCCAGCAGCTCCCGGGCTGGTACCTATGGCTACACCTTC. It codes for CASSSRAGTYGYTF.

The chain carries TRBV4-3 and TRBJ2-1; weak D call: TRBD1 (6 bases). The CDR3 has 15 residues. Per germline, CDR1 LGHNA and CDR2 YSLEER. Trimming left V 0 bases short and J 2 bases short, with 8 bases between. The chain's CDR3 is CASSQDRDTYNEQFF. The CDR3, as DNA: TGCGCCAGCAGCCAAGATCGGGACACCTACAATGAGCAGTTCTTC.

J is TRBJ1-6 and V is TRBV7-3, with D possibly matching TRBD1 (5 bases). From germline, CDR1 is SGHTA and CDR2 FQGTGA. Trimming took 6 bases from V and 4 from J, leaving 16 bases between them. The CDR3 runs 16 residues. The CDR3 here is CASRLPGAAYNSPLHF. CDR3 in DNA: TGTGCCAGCAGGTTACCCGGGGCGGCGTATAATTCACCCCTCCACTTT.

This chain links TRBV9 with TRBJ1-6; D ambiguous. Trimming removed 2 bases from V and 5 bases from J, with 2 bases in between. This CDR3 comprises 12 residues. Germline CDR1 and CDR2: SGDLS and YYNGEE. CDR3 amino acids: CASSVDNSPLHF. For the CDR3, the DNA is TGTGCCAGCAGCGTCGATAATTCACCCCTCCACTTT.

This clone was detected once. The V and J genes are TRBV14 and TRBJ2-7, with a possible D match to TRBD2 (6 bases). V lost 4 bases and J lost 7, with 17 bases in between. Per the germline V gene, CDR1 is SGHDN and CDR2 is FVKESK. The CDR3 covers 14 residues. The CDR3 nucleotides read TGTGCCAGCAGCCCCAGTAGAGATGCGGGAGAGCAGTACTTC. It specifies CASSPSRDAGEQYF.

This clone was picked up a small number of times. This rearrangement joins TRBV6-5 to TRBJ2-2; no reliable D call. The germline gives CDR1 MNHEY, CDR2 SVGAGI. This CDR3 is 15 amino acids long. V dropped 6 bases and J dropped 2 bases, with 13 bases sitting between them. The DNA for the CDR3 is TGTGCCAGCAGATCTATAGTGATCAACACCGGGGAGCTGTTTTTT. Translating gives CASRSIVINTGELFF.

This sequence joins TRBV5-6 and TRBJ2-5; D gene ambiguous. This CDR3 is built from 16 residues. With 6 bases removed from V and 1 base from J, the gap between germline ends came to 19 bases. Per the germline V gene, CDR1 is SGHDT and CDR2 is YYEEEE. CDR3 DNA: TGTGCCAGCACCGTTCTTGTGGCGCTGGTCCAAGAGACCCAGTACTTC. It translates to CASTVLVALVQETQYF.